The 28 T cell receptor beta chains below all came from one sample that was sequenced in a study of graft-versus-host responses after intestinal transplantation. Intraepithelial and lamina propria lymphocytes were released after the graft tissue was processed. TCRdb keeps only in-frame clones here, not all; method: immunoSEQ multiplex PCR. The sample includes about 7,600 clones, around four fifths of them seen just once. The sequences come from ileum tissue, collected 120 to 130 days after transplant. All receptors derive from a human patient who received an intestinal transplant, so some T cells may come from the graft donor.

The chain has TRBV9 and TRBJ1-4; TRBD1 matches at 7 bases. The CDR3 is 15 amino acids. The germline V gene has CDR1 SGDLS and CDR2 YYNGEE. Trimming took 0 bases from V and 7 from J; bases not matched to a gene: 6. The CDR3 here is CASSVDEGAGEKLFF. In nucleotides, the CDR3 is TGTGCCAGCAGCGTAGACGAGGGGGCTGGTGAAAAACTGTTTTTT.

This clone occurred once. This rearrangement joins TRBV5-4 to TRBJ2-7; TRBD2 matches at 8 bases. The CDR3 covers 16 residues. CDR1 is SGHNT and CDR2 is YYREEE in the germline V gene (reference sequence). Trimming at V came to 2 bases and at J to 5 bases, leaving 12 bases not matched to a gene. The CDR3 spells CASSFGGGSLFDEQYF. The CDR3, as DNA: TGTGCCAGCAGCTTCGGCGGGGGGTCCCTCTTTGACGAGCAGTACTTC.

The rearrangement uses TRBV5-8 and TRBJ1-1; D is ambiguous. Germline V gene data show CDR1 as SGHTS and CDR2 as YDEGEE. The CDR3 consists of 15 residues. Trimming left V 0 bases short and J 4 bases short, with 13 bases between. CDR3 sequence (DNA): TGTGCCAGCAGCTTGGGTGCCCCATGGAGCACTGAAGCTTTCTTT. It yields the protein CASSLGAPWSTEAFF.

The rearrangement joins TRBV6-5 to TRBJ1-1; the D gene is possibly TRBD1 (5 bases). The V and J ends lost 5 bases and 12 bases respectively, with 19 bases between them. Germline V lookup: CDR1 MNHEY, CDR2 SVGAGI. This CDR3 is 13 amino acids long. The DNA for the CDR3 is TGTGCCAGCAGTCTGAATTCGGGGCTCCCCCCTTTCTTT. Encoded protein: CASSLNSGLPPFF.

V gene TRBV5-5 combines with J gene TRBJ1-1, with D possibly matching TRBD1 (6 bases). Between the trimmed V and J ends, which lost 0 bases and 5 bases, there was a span of 11 bases. The germline gives CDR1 SGHKS, CDR2 YYEKEE (reference sequence). CDR3 size: 14 residues. The DNA of the CDR3 is TGTGCCAGCAGCTTGGCTTACAGGGAGACTGAAGCTTTCTTT. Translated, it gives CASSLAYRETEAFF.

The chain links TRBV28 to TRBJ1-1; D is undetermined. The CDR3 sequence is 14 residues long. Trimming shortened V by 3 bases and J by 2 bases, and 10 bases separated the two germline ends. CDR1 and CDR2 (germline): MDHEN, SYDVKM. The CDR3 loop reads CASSFLGTNTEAFF. The CDR3 nucleotides read TGTGCCAGCAGTTTTTTGGGCACCAACACTGAAGCTTTCTTT.

CDR3 sequence: CASSPTTPAYEQYF. The CDR3 DNA reads as TGTGCCAGCAGCCCTACTACACCGGCCTACGAGCAGTACTTC. The genes are TRBV7-9 and TRBJ2-7; D not resolved. This CDR3 spans 14 amino acids. The V gene's germline CDR1 is SEHNR and CDR2 FQNEAQ (reference sequence). The V gene lost 5 bases and the J gene lost 2 bases, with 13 bases spanning the gap.

This chain uses TRBV9 with TRBJ2-2; TRBD1 aligns across 9 bases. CDR1 is SGDLS and CDR2 is YYNGEE in the germline V gene. V was pared by 3 bases and J by 3 bases, with 3 bases of the junction left unmatched. This CDR3 is 15 amino acids long. CDR3 nucleotide sequence: TGTGCCAGCAGCGGACGACAGGGGGACACCGGGGAGCTGTTTTTT. Protein sequence: CASSGRQGDTGELFF.

This chain links TRBV18 with TRBJ1-1; 7 bases are shared with TRBD1. Trimming at V came to 4 bases and at J to 3 bases, leaving 5 bases not matched to a gene. This CDR3 region has 14 residues. Per germline, CDR1 KGHSH and CDR2 LQKENI. CDR3 region: CASSLNRGHTEAFF. In DNA form, the CDR3 reads TGTGCCAGCTCACTAAACAGGGGTCACACTGAAGCTTTCTTT.

The chain joins TRBV21-1 to TRBJ2-3; the table's D call, TRBD1, has no DNA check behind it. TRBV21-1 is reported as a pseudogene. This CDR3 is built from 14 residues. CDR3 in DNA: TGTGCCAGCCCCCCAGGCCTAAGGACAGATACGCAGTATTTT. Its protein product is CASPPGLRTDTQYF.

CDR3: CASSLEGSSSYNEQFF. The CDR3 DNA reads as TGTGCCAGCAGCTTAGAGGGCAGTAGCTCCTACAATGAGCAGTTCTTC. V is TRBV7-9 and J is TRBJ2-1, with D uncertain. Trimming shortened V by 1 base and J by 0 bases, and 10 bases separated the two germline ends. Germline CDR1 is SEHNR and CDR2 is FQNEAQ (reference sequence). This CDR3 has 16 amino acids.

This chain links TRBV15 with TRBJ2-7; D may be TRBD2 (7 bases). V lost 0 bases and J lost 3, with 15 bases in between. There are 16 residues in the CDR3. Germline CDR1 reads LNHNV; CDR2 reads YYDKDF (reference sequence). The CDR3 reads CATSRDHTGGGYEQYF. The CDR3 coding sequence is TGTGCCACCAGCAGAGATCATACGGGGGGCGGCTACGAGCAGTACTTC.

Note on this clone: Other DNA sequences within the sample encode an identical CDR3. This chain uses TRBV5-5 with TRBJ2-7, with D unresolved. V was pared by 0 bases and J by 1 base, with 8 bases between. The CDR3 loop spans 14 amino acids. Germline CDR1 SGHKS, CDR2 YYEKEE (reference sequence). The CDR3 sequence is CASSLEWGSYEQYF. The CDR3 DNA is TGTGCCAGCAGCTTGGAGTGGGGATCCTACGAGCAGTACTTC. The complete variable domain, with remaining parts taken from reference TRBV5-5 and TRBJ2-7, reads DAGVTQSPTHLIKTRGQQVTLRCSPISGHKSVSWYQQVLGQGPQFIFQYYEKEERGRGNFPDRFSARQFPNYSSELNVNALLLGDSALYLCASSLEWGSYEQYFGPGTRLTVT.

This clone has only a few counts. The chain uses TRBV10-3 and TRBJ1-4; TRBD1 matches at 11 bases. CDR3 length: 19 residues. Per germline, CDR1 ENHRY and CDR2 SYGVKD. V dropped 5 bases and J dropped 2; count of bases not matched to a gene: 13. The CDR3 DNA follows: TGTGCCATCAGTCGGAGCTTAGGGACAGGGGGACGCACTAATGAAAAACTGTTTTTT. Translation: CAISRSLGTGGRTNEKLFF.

This chain connects TRBV5-4 to TRBJ2-7; 8 bases line up with TRBD1. The CDR3 has 14 amino acids. J was trimmed by 6 bases and V by 4 bases; bases with no gene match: 9. Germline assignment: CDR1 SGHNT and CDR2 YYREEE (reference sequence). As DNA, the CDR3 is TGTGCCAGCAGCCCGGACAGGGTTAAAGGCGAGCAGTACTTC. Translation gives CASSPDRVKGEQYF.

The rearrangement links TRBV19 to TRBJ1-2; D is possibly TRBD1 (5 bases). There are 14 residues in the CDR3. V lost 6 bases to trimming and J lost 4 bases, with 15 bases between them. Germline loops: CDR1 LNHDA, CDR2 SQIVND (reference sequence). CDR3 DNA: TGTGCCAGTAGCCCAGGGATGGGGGGCTATGGCTACACCTTC. It yields the protein CASSPGMGGYGYTF.

The CDR3 DNA reads TGTGCCAGGGCAAGGAGGGATAGCAATCAGCCCCAGCATTTT. It encodes CARARRDSNQPQHF. This chain joins TRBV6-4 and TRBJ1-5; D not certain. The germline V gene has CDR1 MRHNA and CDR2 SNTAGT. With 9 bases removed from V and 0 bases from J, the gap between germline ends came to 12 bases. The CDR3 has 14 residues.

V is TRBV18 and J is TRBJ2-2; tentatively, D is TRBD2 (6 bases). From germline, CDR1 is KGHSH and CDR2 LQKENI. The germline V and J ends were trimmed by 5 bases and 1 base, with 8 bases remaining between them. The CDR3 is 14 residues long. The CDR3: CASSSGLNTGELFF. CDR3 bases: TGTGCCAGCTCATCGGGACTGAACACCGGGGAGCTGTTTTTT.

The V gene is TRBV2, the J gene TRBJ2-2; the D gene is possibly TRBD2 (5 bases). The CDR3 sequence is 13 residues long. Germline V CDR1 and CDR2: SNHLY, FYNNEI. Trimming left V 6 bases short and J 4 bases short, with 9 bases between. In DNA, the CDR3 is TGTGCCAGCAGGGACGAGGGCACCGGGGAGCTGTTTTTT. Translation gives CASRDEGTGELFF. The whole variable domain, remainder taken from reference TRBV2 and TRBJ2-2, is EPEVTQTPSHQVTQMGQEVILRCVPISNHLYFYWYRQILGQKVEFLVSFYNNEISEKSEIFDDQFSVERPDGSNFTLKIRSTKLEDSAMYFCASRDEGTGELFFGEGSRLTVL.

This sequence joins TRBV1 and TRBJ1-5; no DNA check was done on the table's D call, TRBD1. TRBV1 is shown as a pseudogene. This CDR3 has 14 amino acids. The CDR3 bases are TGCACCAGCAGCCAAGACAGGGGCAATCAGCCCCAGCATTTT. Residues: CTSSQDRGNQPQHF.

This chain uses TRBV5-6 with TRBJ1-5; 8 bases align to TRBD1. Germline V gene lookup returns CDR1 SGHDT and CDR2 YYEEEE. This CDR3 contains 16 residues. The junction had 11 bases not matched to a gene; V was cut back by 4 bases and J by 5 bases. The DNA of the CDR3 is TGTGCCAGCAGCAAAAGGATGACAGGGGCTGATCAGCCCCAGCATTTT. Translating it yields CASSKRMTGADQPQHF.

The chain carries TRBV7-3 and TRBJ2-7; weak D call: TRBD1 (5 bases). The CDR3 has 14 residues. Trimming took off 5 bases at V and 0 bases at J, with 11 bases between the two ends. Germline values: CDR1 SGHTA, CDR2 FQGTGA. CDR3 residues: CASSTGPGSYEQYF. The CDR3 DNA is TGTGCCAGCAGCACAGGTCCTGGCTCCTACGAGCAGTACTTC. Filled out from reference TRBV7-3 and TRBJ2-7, the complete variable domain reads GAGVSQTPSNKVTEKGKYVELRCDPISGHTALYWYRQSLGQGPEFLIYFQGTGAADDSGLPNDRFFAVRPEGSVSTLKIQRTERGDSAVYLCASSTGPGSYEQYFGPGTRLTVT.

The rearrangement joins TRBV4-1 to TRBJ1-1; unclear D gene. Germline CDR1 MGHRA, CDR2 YSYEKL. The CDR3 contains 14 residues. The V end was cut by 6 bases, the J end by 0 bases, with 11 bases between. Here the CDR3 DNA reads TGCGCCAGCAGTCTAGCAGCCATGAACACTGAAGCTTTCTTT. Protein: CASSLAAMNTEAFF.

The rearrangement links TRBV20-1 to TRBJ2-7; D not resolved. The V and J ends lost 5 bases and 2 bases respectively, with 7 bases between them. Germline loops: CDR1 DFQATT, CDR2 SNEGSKA (reference sequence). The length of the CDR3 is 11 residues. The CDR3 nucleotides read TGCAGTGCTCTGCTGGCCTACGAGCAGTACTTC. Translation: CSALLAYEQYF.

This chain connects TRBV6-6 to TRBJ1-6; D is ambiguous. CDR3 length: 14 residues. Germline assignment: CDR1 MNHNY and CDR2 SVGAGI (reference sequence). V was pared by 0 bases and J by 8 bases, with 8 bases between. The CDR3 reads CASSYSGTDSPLHF. Written as DNA, the CDR3 is TGTGCCAGCAGTTACTCCGGAACGGATTCACCCCTCCACTTT.

As regards this clone: The junction does not match germline at one end; this may be a read error. The V and J genes are TRBV5-4 and TRBJ1-2; no clear D gene. From germline, CDR1 is SGHNT and CDR2 YYREEE (reference sequence). The CDR3 spans 13 residues. The CDR3 DNA follows: TGTGCCAGCAGGGAAAGGACTAATTATGGCTACACCTTC. Protein: CASRERTNYGYTF. The full variable domain, completed using reference TRBV5-4 and TRBJ1-2, is ETGVTQSPTHLIKTRGQQVTLRCSSQSGHNTVSWYQQALGQGPQFIFQYYREEENGRGNFPPRFSGLQFPNYSSELNVNALELDDSALYLCASRERTNYGYTFGSGTRLTVV.

This chain joins TRBV5-1 and TRBJ2-1; D remains ambiguous. This CDR3 region has 11 residues. Trimming removed 7 bases from V and 6 bases from J, with 8 bases in between. Per germline, CDR1 SGHRS and CDR2 YFSETQ. CDR3 loop: CASPSSNEQFF. The CDR3, as DNA: TGCGCCAGCCCCTCCAGCAATGAGCAGTTCTTC.

This clone was observed a few times. The gene calls are TRBV4-1 and TRBJ1-4; TRBD1 aligns across 8 bases. Germline trimming cut 1 base from V and 7 bases from J; bases unmatched to any gene: 8. This CDR3 is built from 16 residues. Germline V lookup: CDR1 MGHRA, CDR2 YSYEKL. The CDR3 region has the DNA TGCGCCAGCAGCCAAGGGGCCAGGGGGCCCAGTGAAAAACTGTTTTTT. This encodes CASSQGARGPSEKLFF.